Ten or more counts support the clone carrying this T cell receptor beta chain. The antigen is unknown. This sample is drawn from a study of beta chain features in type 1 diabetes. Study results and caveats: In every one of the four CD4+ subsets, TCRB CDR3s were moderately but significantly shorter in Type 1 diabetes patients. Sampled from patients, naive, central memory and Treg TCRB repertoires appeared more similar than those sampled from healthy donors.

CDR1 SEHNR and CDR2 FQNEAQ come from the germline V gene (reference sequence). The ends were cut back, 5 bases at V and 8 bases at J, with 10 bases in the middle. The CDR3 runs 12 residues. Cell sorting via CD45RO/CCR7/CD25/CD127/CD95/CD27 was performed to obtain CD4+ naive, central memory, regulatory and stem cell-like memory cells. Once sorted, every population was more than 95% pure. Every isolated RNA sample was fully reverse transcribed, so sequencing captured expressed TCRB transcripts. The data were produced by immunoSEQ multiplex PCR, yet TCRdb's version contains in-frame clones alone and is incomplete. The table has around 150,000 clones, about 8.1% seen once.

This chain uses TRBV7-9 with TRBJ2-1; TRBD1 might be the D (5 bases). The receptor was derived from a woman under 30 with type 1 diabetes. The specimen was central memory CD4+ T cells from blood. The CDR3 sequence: CASSTQGHEQFF. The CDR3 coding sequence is TGTGCCAGCAGCACTCAGGGTCATGAGCAGTTCTTC. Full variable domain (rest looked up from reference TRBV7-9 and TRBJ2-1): DTGVSQNPRHKITKRGQNVTFRCDPISEHNRLYWYRQTLGQGPEFLTYFQNEAQLEKSRLLSDRFSAERPKGSFSTLEIQRTEQGDSAMYLCASSTQGHEQFFGPGTRLTVL.